Each of the 23 T cell receptor beta chains below was sequenced from the same sample in a study of blood T cell repertoires in COVID-19. Measured with immunoSEQ multiplex PCR; TCRdb has only the in-frame clones, and not every one. Here the sample spans some 100,000 clones, around 85% being singletons. Sequenced material: peripheral blood. The receptors derive from a human donor in a cohort sampled during active COVID-19.

V gene TRBV6-2 or TRBV6-3 combines with J gene TRBJ2-7; maybe TRBD1 (6 bases). CDR1 and CDR2 (germline): MNHEY, SVGEGT. The CDR3 covers 12 residues. Deletions cut 5 bases from V and 5 bases from J, with 10 bases between. The CDR3 DNA sequence: TGTGCCAGCAGTGAGAACAGGGACGAGCAGTACTTC. Protein sequence: CASSENRDEQYF.

V usage is TRBV18 and J usage is TRBJ2-2, with D perhaps matching TRBD2 (6 bases). The germline V gene encodes CDR1 KGHSH and CDR2 LQKENI. The CDR3 loop spans 16 amino acids. The V gene lost 2 bases and the J gene lost 0 bases, with 10 bases spanning the gap. The CDR3 DNA is TGTGCCAGCTCACCAAATAGCGGTTCGAACACCGGGGAGCTGTTTTTT. It translates to CASSPNSGSNTGELFF.

The V and J genes are TRBV7-2 and TRBJ1-4; no clear D gene. Trimming pared 3 bases from V and 7 bases from J, leaving 6 bases between. Germline V gene lookup returns CDR1 SGHTA and CDR2 FQGNSA. This CDR3 has 12 amino acids. This CDR3 reads CASSLLSEKLFF. The CDR3 DNA reads TGTGCCAGCAGCTTGCTTAGTGAAAAACTGTTTTTT. The full variable domain, completed using reference TRBV7-2 and TRBJ1-4, is GAGVSQSPSNKVTEKGKDVELRCDPISGHTALYWYRQSLGQGLEFLIYFQGNSAPDKSGLPSDRFSAERTGGSVSTLTIQRTQQEDSAVYLCASSLLSEKLFFGSGTQLSVL.

V and J are TRBV5-1 and TRBJ2-4, with 8 bases matching TRBD2. J lost 7 bases, V lost 4 bases, and 10 bases had no gene match. The CDR3 is 15 residues long. Germline V gene sequence: CDR1 SGHRS, CDR2 YFSETQ. CDR3 in amino acids: CASSPPGSGSNIQYF. The DNA of the CDR3 is TGCGCCAGCAGCCCCCCGGGGAGCGGGAGTAACATTCAGTACTTC.

The chain employs TRBV3-1 (or the pseudogene TRBV3-2) and TRBJ1-4; D gene uncertain. Germline lookup yields CDR1 LGHDT and CDR2 YNNKEL (reference sequence). Trimming took 3 bases from V and 7 from J, leaving 6 bases between them. The CDR3 is 12 residues long. In nucleotides, the CDR3 is TGTGCCAGCAGCCATTTGCGTGAAAAACTGTTTTTT. Encoded protein: CASSHLREKLFF.

The chain is built from TRBV19 and TRBJ2-7, with D maybe TRBD2 (6 bases). Between the trimmed V and J ends, which lost 4 bases and 5 bases, there was a span of 12 bases. Germline V lookup: CDR1 LNHDA, CDR2 SQIVND (reference sequence). There are 13 residues in the CDR3. The CDR3 loop is CASSTIGGDEQYF. The CDR3 coding sequence is TGTGCCAGTAGTACCATCGGGGGTGACGAGCAGTACTTC.

The sample holds one count of this clone. This chain connects TRBV12-3 or TRBV12-4 to TRBJ1-5; 8 bases align to TRBD1. V was clipped by 5 bases and J by 15 bases; unmatched bases: 6. CDR3 size: 11 residues. The CDR3, as DNA: TGTGCCAGCAGTATCGGACAGGGACGGCATTTT. This codes for CASSIGQGRHF.

This clone was seen more than once but under ten times. The rearrangement links TRBV6-5 to TRBJ2-2; TRBD2 might be the D (5 bases). Per germline, CDR1 MNHEY and CDR2 SVGAGI. Trimming pared 8 bases from V and 6 bases from J, leaving 16 bases between. The CDR3 has 14 residues. CDR3: CASFRLVGAGELFF. CDR3 bases: TGTGCCAGCTTCCGACTCGTCGGGGCCGGGGAGCTGTTTTTT.

In the case of this clone: At one end, the junction sequence differs from germline, possibly due to a read error. CDR3 sequence: CPTKRDSGANVLTF. For the CDR3, the DNA is TGTCCCACCAAACGCGACTCTGGGGCCAACGTCCTGACTTTC. V gene TRBV15 combines with J gene TRBJ2-6; D uncertain. The CDR3 is 14 residues long. CDR1 and CDR2 (germline): LNHNV, YYDKDF (reference sequence).

This clone was counted a few times. The chain employs TRBV30 and TRBJ1-6, with D hard to call. V was pared by 1 base and J by 2 bases, with 9 bases between. Germline values: CDR1 GTSNPN, CDR2 SVGIG (reference sequence). The CDR3 extends over 15 amino acids. CDR3 residues: CAWSERVPYNSPLHF. For the CDR3, the DNA is TGTGCCTGGAGTGAGCGGGTTCCCTATAATTCACCCCTCCACTTT.

The chain is built from TRBV19 and TRBJ2-2, with D possibly TRBD2 on 6 matching bases. Trimming pared 4 bases from V and 0 bases from J, leaving 12 bases between. Germline V gene lookup returns CDR1 LNHDA and CDR2 SQIVND (reference sequence). CDR3 length equals 16 residues. CDR3 bases: TGTGCCAGTAGTACCTACGGGACTTCGAACACCGGGGAGCTGTTTTTT. Translated: CASSTYGTSNTGELFF.

The J gene is TRBJ1-3, the V gene TRBV24-1; D possibly corresponds to TRBD1 (5 bases). The V end lost 11 bases, the J end lost 0 bases, and 7 bases lay between the germline ends. There are 12 residues in the CDR3. Germline V gives CDR1 KGHDR, CDR2 SFDVKD. The CDR3 is CAKTVSGNTIYF. Here the CDR3 DNA reads TGTGCCAAGACAGTCTCTGGAAACACCATATATTTT.

This chain joins TRBV19 and TRBJ2-7, with 7 bases fitting TRBD1. The CDR3 loop spans 13 amino acids. The germline V gene has CDR1 LNHDA and CDR2 SQIVND (reference sequence). After removal of 5 bases from V and 7 bases from J, the junction contained 8 bases not matched to a gene. CDR3 sequence: CASSVPGQIEQYF. Here the CDR3 DNA reads TGTGCCAGTAGTGTACCGGGACAGATTGAGCAGTACTTC.

This chain connects TRBV7-2 to TRBJ2-7; tentative D call: TRBD2 (5 bases). Germline-derived CDR1 and CDR2 are SGHTA and FQGNSA. The CDR3 sequence is 14 residues long. With 4 bases removed from V and 0 bases from J, the gap between germline ends came to 10 bases. The DNA for the CDR3 is TGTGCCAGCAGCTCGATGAGCGGCTCCTACGAGCAGTACTTC. It translates to CASSSMSGSYEQYF.

This clone occurred once. The gene calls are TRBV19 and TRBJ1-1, with TRBD1 matching 7 bases. Germline V CDR1 and CDR2: LNHDA, SQIVND (reference sequence). Trimming took 10 bases from V and 0 from J; bases not matched to a gene: 8. The CDR3 is 14 residues long. The CDR3 loop reads CATSADRMNTEAFF. CDR3 DNA sequence: TGTGCCACTTCCGCGGACAGGATGAACACTGAAGCTTTCTTT.

A single count supports this clone. The chain couples TRBV7-2 to TRBJ2-7; TRBD2 is a possible D gene (6 bases). This CDR3 comprises 14 residues. Trimming pared 5 bases from V and 5 bases from J, leaving 16 bases between. CDR1 and CDR2 from the germline V gene are SGHTA and FQGNSA. The CDR3 DNA reads as TGTGCCAGCAGCCCCAGATGGGCGGGACACGAGCAGTACTTC. It is translated as CASSPRWAGHEQYF.

The V and J genes are TRBV6-5 and TRBJ1-4; D gene unclear. V was pared by 0 bases and J by 6 bases, with 14 bases between. Germline V gene sequence: CDR1 MNHEY, CDR2 SVGAGI. CDR3 length: 16 residues. The CDR3 sequence: CASSYSSRYLDEKLFF. The DNA for the CDR3 is TGTGCCAGCAGTTACTCGTCCAGGTATCTGGATGAAAAACTGTTTTTT.

The rearrangement joins TRBV5-4 to TRBJ1-2, with D unclear. V lost 1 base, J lost 0 bases, and 7 bases lay in between. The CDR3 loop spans 14 amino acids. Germline V gives CDR1 SGHNT, CDR2 YYREEE (reference sequence). CDR3 sequence: CASSLRGTNYGYTF. For the CDR3, the DNA is TGTGCCAGCAGCTTGAGAGGGACTAACTATGGCTACACCTTC.

The V call is TRBV7-8, the J call TRBJ1-5; TRBD1 might be the D (6 bases). This CDR3 is 14 amino acids long. The germline CDR1 and CDR2 sequences are SGHVS and FQNEAQ. The V and J ends lost 5 bases and 5 bases respectively, with 13 bases between them. The CDR3 DNA is TGTGCCAGCAGCACGGGGGGGGCCCATCAGCCCCAGCATTTT. This codes for CASSTGGAHQPQHF.

This clone was seen more than once but under ten times. V and J are TRBV5-1 and TRBJ1-1; D is undetermined. Germline CDR1 is SGHRS and CDR2 is YFSETQ. CDR3 length equals 13 residues. V lost 5 bases and J 3 bases, leaving 11 bases between the germline ends. The CDR3 DNA is TGCGCCAGCAGGGGCGATTTGGACACTGAAGCTTTCTTT. It yields the protein CASRGDLDTEAFF.

This clone was detected only once. This sequence joins TRBV29-1 and TRBJ1-1; 11 bases align to TRBD1. V lost 3 bases and J lost 3; bases outside the gene matches: 12. CDR3 length: 17 amino acids. The V gene's germline CDR1 is SQVTM and CDR2 ANQGSEA. The CDR3 DNA reads as TGCAGCGTTGACCCCTTTGGACAGGGGGCTCGGGACACTGAAGCTTTCTTT. Its translation: CSVDPFGQGARDTEAFF.

This sequence joins TRBV6-5 and TRBJ2-7; tentatively, D is TRBD1 (6 bases). CDR3 length: 12 amino acids. The V end was cut by 7 bases, the J end by 4 bases, with 11 bases between. Germline V lookup: CDR1 MNHEY, CDR2 SVGAGI. For the CDR3, the DNA is TGTGCCAGCACCGACAGGTTATACGAGCAGTACTTC. It codes for CASTDRLYEQYF.

The genes are TRBV24-1 and TRBJ2-5, with 10 positions matching TRBD2. The CDR3 is made up of 15 amino acids. In germline, CDR1 is KGHDR, CDR2 SFDVKD. J was trimmed by 5 bases and V by 4 bases; bases with no gene match: 6. Written as DNA, the CDR3 is TGTGCCACCAGTGAAGCGGGAGGGCCACAGGAGACCCAGTACTTC. Encoded protein: CATSEAGGPQETQYF.